Listed here are 23 T cell receptor beta chains from one sample, sequenced in a study of blood T cell repertoires in COVID-19. The repertoire was sequenced with immunoSEQ multiplex PCR; TCRdb's copy has only in-frame clones and lacks some. Of some 240,000 clones listed, 80% to 85% are singletons. Specimen: PBMCs or T cells enriched from blood (not recorded which). These receptors all come from a man aged 50 or older who had recovered from COVID-19.

The V and J genes are TRBV27 and TRBJ2-4; 9 bases match TRBD1. Per germline, CDR1 MNHEY and CDR2 SMNVEV (reference sequence). The CDR3 consists of 15 residues. V lost 5 bases to trimming and J lost 5 bases; unmatched junction nucleotides: 7. CDR3 sequence reads: CASSPDRGRENIQYF. The CDR3, as DNA: TGTGCCAGCAGTCCGGACAGGGGACGAGAAAACATTCAGTACTTC.

The V and J genes are TRBV10-1 and TRBJ2-7; TRBD2 aligns across 11 bases. Germline assignment: CDR1 WNHNN and CDR2 SYGVQD (reference sequence). Unmatched junction bases numbered 11, after V lost 6 bases and J lost 7 bases. The CDR3 runs 15 residues. The DNA of the CDR3 is TGCGCCAGCAGCGTTGAGACTAGCGGGATCGAGGAGCAGTACTTC. This codes for CASSVETSGIEEQYF.

The rearrangement joins TRBV7-8 to TRBJ1-4, with D perhaps matching TRBD1 (5 bases). This CDR3 comprises 17 residues. Deletions cut 5 bases from V and 0 bases from J, with 16 bases between. The germline V gene has CDR1 SGHVS and CDR2 FQNEAQ. For the CDR3, the DNA is TGTGCCAGCAGCCGAGGCGGGGGTTCGGCAACTAATGAAAAACTGTTTTTT. This gives the protein CASSRGGGSATNEKLFF.

V gene TRBV4-2 combines with J gene TRBJ1-1, with D possibly TRBD1 on 5 matching bases. In germline, CDR1 is LGHNA, CDR2 YNFKEQ. Between the trimmed V and J ends, which lost 1 base and 6 bases, there was a span of 15 bases. The length of the CDR3 is 15 residues. The CDR3 sequence: CASSQGLGVVAEAFF. In DNA, the CDR3 is TGTGCCAGCAGCCAAGGTCTAGGGGTTGTGGCTGAAGCTTTCTTT.

This sequence joins TRBV9 and TRBJ1-6; TRBD1 agrees at 7 bases. This CDR3 spans 15 amino acids. Germline CDR1 reads SGDLS; CDR2 reads YYNGEE. V gave up 0 bases and J gave up 8 bases; unmatched junction bases: 5. CDR3 in amino acids: CASSVAGQGDSPLHF. CDR3 coding DNA: TGTGCCAGCAGCGTAGCAGGCCAGGGGGATTCACCCCTCCACTTT. Variable domain in full (rest from reference TRBV9 and TRBJ1-6): DSGVTQTPKHLITATGQRVTLRCSPRSGDLSVYWYQQSLDQGLQFLIQYYNGEERAKGNILERFSAQQFPDLHSELNLSSLELGDSALYFCASSVAGQGDSPLHFGNGTRLTVT.

V and J are TRBV7-2 and TRBJ2-2; 8 bases are a match to TRBD1. With V trimmed by 1 base and J by 4 bases, 2 bases remained unmatched. CDR3 length: 15 amino acids. The germline gives CDR1 SGHTA, CDR2 FQGNSA. This CDR3 reads CASSLETGVTGELFF. The CDR3 DNA is TGTGCCAGCAGCTTAGAGACAGGGGTCACCGGGGAGCTGTTTTTT.

This chain joins TRBV6-2 or TRBV6-3 and TRBJ2-1; TRBD2 agrees at 11 bases. Germline V lookup: CDR1 MNHEY, CDR2 SVGEGT. J was trimmed by 9 bases and V by 6 bases; bases with no gene match: 7. The CDR3 contains 14 residues. The CDR3 region has the DNA TGTGCCAGCAGCCTAGCGGGAGGCCCAGCTGAGCAGTTCTTC. Translation gives CASSLAGGPAEQFF.

V usage is TRBV3-1 (or the pseudogene TRBV3-2) and J usage is TRBJ2-7; 10 bases match TRBD1. This CDR3 has 15 amino acids. Germline V gene lookup returns CDR1 LGHDT and CDR2 YNNKEL (reference sequence). Losses at the gene ends were 4 bases for V and 2 bases for J; bases not matched to a gene: 5. CDR3 region: CASSRDRGPAYEQYF. The CDR3 nucleotides read TGTGCCAGCAGCCGCGACAGGGGGCCGGCCTACGAGCAGTACTTC.

The chain combines TRBV4-3 with TRBJ1-6, with TRBD1 matching 7 bases. V dropped 0 bases and J dropped 8; count of bases not matched to a gene: 4. Germline loops: CDR1 LGHNA, CDR2 YSLEER. The CDR3 has 15 residues. The chain's CDR3 is CASSQDRTGYSPLHF. The CDR3 DNA follows: TGCGCCAGCAGCCAAGATCGGACAGGCTATTCACCCCTCCACTTT.

This clone was observed a single time. This chain links TRBV9 with TRBJ1-6, with 9 bases identical to TRBD1. The germline V gene has CDR1 SGDLS and CDR2 YYNGEE. V lost 2 bases and J lost 7; bases outside the gene matches: 1. This CDR3 has 14 residues. The DNA of the CDR3 is TGTGCCAGCAGCGTGGGGACAGGGAATTCACCCCTCCACTTT. This sequence encodes CASSVGTGNSPLHF.

DNA for the CDR3: TGTGCCAGCAGAGCGACAGGGGCTGGAAACACCATATATTTT. This gives the protein CASRATGAGNTIYF. This chain uses TRBV6-5 with TRBJ1-3, with 8 bases that match TRBD1. This CDR3 is 14 amino acids long. The V segment lost 6 bases and the J segment 2 bases; nucleotides outside the gene matches: 3. The germline CDR1 and CDR2 sequences are MNHEY and SVGAGI.

The V and J genes are TRBV10-2 and TRBJ1-1; D remains unclear. The CDR3 length is 13 residues. Trimming shortened V by 7 bases and J by 4 bases, and 13 bases separated the two germline ends. Germline V gene lookup returns CDR1 WSHSY and CDR2 SAAADI. The CDR3 DNA is TGCGCCAGCAACGTAGTTATAAGCACTGAAGCTTTCTTT. As protein: CASNVVISTEAFF.

This chain uses TRBV5-6 with TRBJ1-6, with TRBD1 matching 11 bases. The germline CDR1 and CDR2 sequences are SGHDT and YYEEEE. J lost 9 bases, V lost 4 bases, and 9 bases had no gene match. This CDR3 region has 16 residues. Here the CDR3 DNA reads TGTGCCAGCAGCGGGGCCGGGACAGGGGGATTTTCACCCCTCCACTTT. It codes for CASSGAGTGGFSPLHF.

J is TRBJ2-1 and V is TRBV7-3, with D possibly matching TRBD1 (5 bases). Germline CDR1 is SGHTA and CDR2 is FQGTGA. This CDR3 spans 13 amino acids. V was shortened by 5 bases and J by 10 bases, with 15 bases between the two germline ends. CDR3: CASSRDTAGEQFF. The DNA of the CDR3 is TGTGCCAGCAGCCGCGACACTGCAGGGGAGCAGTTCTTC. Full variable domain (missing parts from reference TRBV7-3 and TRBJ2-1): GAGVSQTPSNKVTEKGKYVELRCDPISGHTALYWYRQSLGQGPEFLIYFQGTGAADDSGLPNDRFFAVRPEGSVSTLKIQRTERGDSAVYLCASSRDTAGEQFFGPGTRLTVL.

The chain is built from TRBV3-1 (or the pseudogene TRBV3-2) and TRBJ2-3; TRBD1 aligns across 7 bases. This CDR3 comprises 16 residues. The germline gives CDR1 LGHDT, CDR2 YNNKEL (reference sequence). J gave up 2 bases and V 0 bases, and 5 bases lay outside the gene matches. CDR3 bases: TGTGCCAGCAGCCAAGAATCGACAGGGACCACAGATACGCAGTATTTT. Its translation is CASSQESTGTTDTQYF.

This rearrangement joins TRBV10-2 to TRBJ2-7; a possible D gene is TRBD2 (7 bases). Trimming removed 4 bases from V and 0 bases from J, with 13 bases in between. The CDR3 length is 15 residues. Germline assignment: CDR1 WSHSY and CDR2 SAAADI. The CDR3: CASSGPGGASYEQYF. CDR3 bases: TGCGCCAGCAGTGGGCCGGGGGGCGCCTCCTACGAGCAGTACTTC.

This chain connects TRBV5-5 to TRBJ2-5; TRBD2 agrees at 7 bases. There are 14 residues in the CDR3. The germline V gene has CDR1 SGHKS and CDR2 YYEKEE (reference sequence). J gave up 4 bases and V 2 bases, and 5 bases lay outside the gene matches. In nucleotides, the CDR3 is TGTGCCAGCAGCTTCACGGGGGGAGGAGAGACCCAGTACTTC. Translation gives CASSFTGGGETQYF.

Worth noting for this clone: One end of the junction does not line up with germline, which may come from a read error. The genes are TRBV4-2 and TRBJ2-7; 12 nucleotides agree with TRBD2. Germline V gives CDR1 LGHNA, CDR2 YNFKEQ. The CDR3 runs 16 residues. The CDR3 is CASSQEVTLAGGLSNF. CDR3 bases: TGTGCCAGCAGCCAAGAAGTAACACTAGCGGGAGGATTATCGAACTTC.

V is TRBV20-1 and J is TRBJ1-1; D may be TRBD1 (5 bases). CDR3 length: 11 amino acids. Germline values: CDR1 DFQATT, CDR2 SNEGSKA (reference sequence). V was shortened by 6 bases and J by 10 bases, with 15 bases between the two germline ends. The CDR3: CSAGGERSAFF. The DNA for the CDR3 is TGCAGTGCCGGGGGGGAAAGGTCAGCTTTCTTT.

The chain employs TRBV4-1 and TRBJ2-1; 12 bases are shared with TRBD2. Per germline, CDR1 MGHRA and CDR2 YSYEKL. With V trimmed by 4 bases and J by 8 bases, 6 bases remained unmatched. The CDR3 has 15 amino acids. CDR3 sequence reads: CASSLGLAGWYEQFF. The CDR3 coding sequence is TGCGCCAGCAGCCTCGGACTAGCGGGGTGGTATGAGCAGTTCTTC.

The V gene is TRBV27, the J gene TRBJ2-4; 11 bases are a match to TRBD1. Trimming at V came to 5 bases and at J to 1 base, leaving 7 bases not matched to a gene. CDR3 length equals 17 residues. Germline CDR1 reads MNHEY; CDR2 reads SMNVEV (reference sequence). This CDR3 reads CASSSYRDRGAKNIQYF. Written as DNA, the CDR3 is TGTGCCAGCAGTAGTTACCGGGACAGGGGGGCCAAAAACATTCAGTACTTC.

J is TRBJ2-5 and V is TRBV6-2 or TRBV6-3; 7 nucleotides align to TRBD2. V shed 2 bases, J shed 5 bases, and the junction held 5 bases outside the gene matches. The V gene's germline CDR1 is MNHEY and CDR2 SVGEGT. CDR3 length: 14 residues. The CDR3 is CASSYAGDIETQYF. Here the CDR3 DNA reads TGTGCCAGCAGTTACGCGGGAGACATTGAGACCCAGTACTTC.

This clone has a handful of counts. The chain combines TRBV7-9 with TRBJ2-3; maybe TRBD1 (6 bases). With 5 bases removed from V and 0 bases from J, the gap between germline ends came to 21 bases. Germline loops: CDR1 SEHNR, CDR2 FQNEAQ (reference sequence). This CDR3 is 18 amino acids long. CDR3 DNA sequence: TGTGCCAGCAGCCTATACCAGGGGCATAGTTCTAGCACAGATACGCAGTATTTT. It encodes CASSLYQGHSSSTDTQYF.